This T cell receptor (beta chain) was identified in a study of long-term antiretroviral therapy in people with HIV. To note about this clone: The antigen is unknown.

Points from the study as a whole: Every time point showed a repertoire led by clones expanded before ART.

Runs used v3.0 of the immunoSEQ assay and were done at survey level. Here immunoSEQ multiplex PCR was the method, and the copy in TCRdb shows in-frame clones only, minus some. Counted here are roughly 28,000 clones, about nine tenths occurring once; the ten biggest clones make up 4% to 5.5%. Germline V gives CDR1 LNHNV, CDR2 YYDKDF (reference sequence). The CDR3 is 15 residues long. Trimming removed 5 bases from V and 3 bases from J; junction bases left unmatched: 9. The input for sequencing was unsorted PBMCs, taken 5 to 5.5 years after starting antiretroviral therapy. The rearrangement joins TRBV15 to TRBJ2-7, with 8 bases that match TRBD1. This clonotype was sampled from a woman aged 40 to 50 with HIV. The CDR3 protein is CATSRQGASDYEQYF. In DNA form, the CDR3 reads TGTGCCACCAGCCGTCAGGGGGCTTCCGACTACGAGCAGTACTTC.